The 6 T cell receptor beta chains given below trace back to one sample, sequenced in a study of Ad26.COV2.S vaccination and SARS-CoV-2 variants. Assay used: immunoSEQ multiplex PCR; TCRdb lists only in-frame clones, some missing. The table records approximately 420,000 clones, roughly nine tenths of them present only once. Documented treatment: roughly 20 received Ad26.COV2.S at low or high dose, single or two shots; 5 received placebo; per-sample allocation not given. Sample collection was performed on day 63 after the first vaccine or placebo injection. Sample: peripheral blood, taken in a trial of Ad26.COV2.S vaccine versus placebo. These receptors came from a person aged 18-65 years who received the Ad26.COV2.S COVID-19 vaccine or a placebo.

This clone was seen a handful of times. This chain links TRBV2 with TRBJ2-7; D not certain. The germline CDR1 and CDR2 sequences are SNHLY and FYNNEI. The CDR3 is 15 residues long. The V and J ends lost 5 bases and 3 bases respectively, with 17 bases between them. CDR3 nucleotides: TGTGCCAGCAGTCTAATAGACGGAACCGACTACGAGCAGTACTTC. The encoded protein is CASSLIDGTDYEQYF.

The V and J genes are TRBV18 and TRBJ1-6; D gene uncertain. Trimming shortened V by 0 bases and J by 7 bases, and 7 bases separated the two germline ends. The CDR3 consists of 14 residues. The germline V gene has CDR1 KGHSH and CDR2 LQKENI. CDR3 nucleotides: TGTGCCAGCTCACCACCATCGGGGAATTCACCCCTCCACTTT. Protein sequence: CASSPPSGNSPLHF.

This sequence joins TRBV5-5 and TRBJ1-4, with D hard to call. V was pared by 0 bases and J by 7 bases, with 16 bases between. Germline-derived CDR1 and CDR2 are SGHKS and YYEKEE (reference sequence). The CDR3 sequence is 16 residues long. The CDR3 loop reads CASSLDPLRWGEKLFF. The CDR3 DNA follows: TGTGCCAGCAGCTTGGATCCCCTCCGTTGGGGTGAAAAACTGTTTTTT.

This chain links TRBV4-3 with TRBJ2-1; 7 bases fit TRBD2. With 1 base clipped from V and 4 bases from J, the junction kept 4 bases outside the gene matches. The CDR3 loop spans 15 amino acids. Per germline, CDR1 LGHNA and CDR2 YSLEER. In nucleotides, the CDR3 is TGCGCCAGCAGCCAAGGGAGCGGGGCGTACAATGAGCAGTTCTTC. The encoded protein is CASSQGSGAYNEQFF.

CDR3 loop: CASSLSVGNEQFF. CDR3 bases: TGCGCCAGCAGCTTATCGGTGGGCAATGAGCAGTTCTTC. J is TRBJ2-1 and V is TRBV5-1; no clear D. The germline V and J ends were trimmed by 2 bases and 6 bases, with 9 bases remaining between them. CDR3 length: 13 residues. Germline CDR1 reads SGHRS; CDR2 reads YFSETQ.

V usage is TRBV19 and J usage is TRBJ1-5; D remains ambiguous. The CDR3 sequence is 14 residues long. Per the germline V gene, CDR1 is LNHDA and CDR2 is SQIVND (reference sequence). Trimming took 2 bases from V and 4 from J, leaving 9 bases between them. The CDR3 nucleotides read TGTGCCAGTAGTATAACAGAGCTGAATCAGCCCCAGCATTTT. Residues: CASSITELNQPQHF. Together with reference TRBV19 and TRBJ1-5, the CDR3 gives the full variable domain: DGGITQSPKYLFRKEGQNVTLSCEQNLNHDAMYWYRQDPGQGLRLIYYSQIVNDFQKGDIAEGYSVSREKKESFPLTVTSAQKNPTAFYLCASSITELNQPQHFGDGTRLSIL.